These 31 T cell receptor beta chains were sequenced from one sample in a study of blood T cell repertoires in COVID-19. Here immunoSEQ multiplex PCR was the method, and the copy in TCRdb shows in-frame clones only, minus some. The table has about 36,000 clones, around 90% seen once. The sample consisted of peripheral blood. These receptor sequences come from a man in his fifties or sixties with active or convalescent COVID-19.

The J gene is TRBJ1-2, the V gene TRBV27, with D unclear. Deletions cut 10 bases from V and 2 bases from J, with 14 bases between. This CDR3 comprises 13 residues. Per germline, CDR1 MNHEY and CDR2 SMNVEV (reference sequence). The CDR3, as DNA: TGTGCCACCGGTGGGAGTAAAAACTATGGCTACACCTTC. The encoded protein is CATGGSKNYGYTF.

This clone turned up a few times. V is TRBV9 and J is TRBJ1-2, with a possible D match to TRBD1 (6 bases). The germline V and J ends were trimmed by 7 bases and 7 bases, with 17 bases remaining between them. CDR3 length: 13 residues. In germline, CDR1 is SGDLS, CDR2 YYNGEE. CDR3 coding DNA: TGTGCCAGCGCACAGGGAGATTTTGGTGGCTACACCTTC. Amino acids: CASAQGDFGGYTF.

The gene calls are TRBV18 and TRBJ1-1, with D possibly TRBD1 on 5 matching bases. The germline V gene encodes CDR1 KGHSH and CDR2 LQKENI. V was trimmed by 6 bases and J by 7 bases, leaving 15 bases between them. The length of the CDR3 is 13 residues. The CDR3 region is CASSPRGDIEAFF. DNA for the CDR3: TGTGCCAGCTCTCCTCGGGGGGATATTGAAGCTTTCTTT.

A few counts support this clone. The J gene is TRBJ1-6, the V gene TRBV11-3; no clear D. This CDR3 region has 14 residues. Germline CDR1 is SGHNT and CDR2 is YENEEA. V lost 2 bases and J 9 bases, leaving 11 bases between the germline ends. The CDR3 loop is CASSLSPIISPLHF. As DNA, the CDR3 is TGTGCCAGCAGCTTATCGCCTATAATTTCACCCCTCCACTTT.

The genes are TRBV25-1 and TRBJ2-1; 7 bases are a match to TRBD2. Germline assignment: CDR1 MGHDK and CDR2 SYGVNS. The trim removed 1 base at V and 8 bases at J, leaving 14 bases unmatched. The CDR3 sequence is 17 residues long. DNA for the CDR3: TGTGCCAGCAGTGAATCTAGGGAGGGCCGCTCGAGGTATGAGCAGTTCTTC. Translated, it gives CASSESREGRSRYEQFF. Full variable domain (missing parts from reference TRBV25-1 and TRBJ2-1): EADIYQTPRYLVIGTGKKITLECSQTMGHDKMYWYQQDPGMELHLIHYSYGVNSTEKGDLSSESTVSRIRTEHFPLTLESARPSHTSQYLCASSESREGRSRYEQFFGPGTRLTVL.

Here the CDR3 reads CASSLKGDYNSPLHF. CDR3 coding DNA: TGCGCCAGCAGCTTGAAGGGGGACTATAATTCACCCCTCCACTTT. The genes are TRBV5-1 and TRBJ1-6, with a possible D match to TRBD1 (6 bases). V lost 1 base and J 3 bases, leaving 8 bases between the germline ends. CDR1 is SGHRS and CDR2 is YFSETQ in the germline V gene. CDR3 size: 15 residues.

The rearrangement uses TRBV7-6 and TRBJ2-2; 8 positions agree with TRBD1. CDR1 SGHVS and CDR2 FNYEAQ come from the germline V gene. The junction had 3 bases not matched to a gene; V was cut back by 5 bases and J by 4 bases. CDR3 length: 14 amino acids. CDR3 sequence: CASSRQGITGELFF. As DNA, the CDR3 is TGTGCCAGCAGCAGACAGGGGATCACCGGGGAGCTGTTTTTT.

The rearrangement links TRBV10-1 to TRBJ2-3, with a possible D match to TRBD2 (6 bases). Trimming stripped 8 bases from V and 0 bases from J, with 9 bases between. The CDR3 spans 13 residues. Per germline, CDR1 WNHNN and CDR2 SYGVQD (reference sequence). CDR3 coding DNA: TGCGCCAGCGCGAGCGGGAGCACAGATACGCAGTATTTT. It yields the protein CASASGSTDTQYF.

This chain uses TRBV5-1 with TRBJ2-1; D is undetermined. The CDR3 spans 16 residues. Germline V gene lookup returns CDR1 SGHRS and CDR2 YFSETQ. Between the trimmed V and J ends, which lost 6 bases and 8 bases, there was a span of 24 bases. CDR3 DNA: TGCGCCAGCACCCGATTAATTACTAATAGGTTCGATGAGCAGTTCTTC. Protein: CASTRLITNRFDEQFF.

The rearrangement uses TRBV9 and TRBJ2-1; 7 bases are a match to TRBD2. After removal of 4 bases from V and 6 bases from J, the junction contained 10 bases not matched to a gene. This CDR3 comprises 15 residues. CDR1 SGDLS and CDR2 YYNGEE come from the germline V gene. The CDR3 DNA is TGTGCCAGCAGCCTTAGTGGCGGGAGAGGCAATGAGCAGTTCTTC. Encoded protein: CASSLSGGRGNEQFF.

The chain is built from TRBV6-5 and TRBJ2-2, with 12 bases aligning to TRBD1. The germline CDR1 and CDR2 sequences are MNHEY and SVGAGI. The CDR3 totals 15 residues. After removal of 5 bases from V and 6 bases from J, the junction contained 4 bases not matched to a gene. CDR3 loop: CASSRDRGPAGELFF. The CDR3 coding sequence is TGTGCCAGCAGTAGGGACAGGGGGCCGGCCGGGGAGCTGTTTTTT.

This sequence joins TRBV6-5 and TRBJ2-5; TRBD2 matches 8 bases. In germline, CDR1 is MNHEY, CDR2 SVGAGI. The V gene end was trimmed by 6 bases and the J gene end by 4 bases; junction bases not matched to a gene: 10. The CDR3 covers 15 residues. This CDR3 is CASRSSGLGIETQYF. CDR3 nucleotides: TGTGCCAGCAGATCTAGCGGGTTAGGGATAGAGACCCAGTACTTC.

The chain links TRBV29-1 to TRBJ2-1; D might be TRBD2 (6 bases). Germline V gene lookup returns CDR1 SQVTM and CDR2 ANQGSEA. This CDR3 is 11 amino acids long. V lost 6 bases and J 4 bases, leaving 7 bases between the germline ends. CDR3 sequence (DNA): TGCAGCGTGGGGGGTTACAATGAGCAGTTCTTC. It encodes CSVGGYNEQFF.

The V call is TRBV5-8, the J call TRBJ2-1; D remains ambiguous. CDR3 length: 14 amino acids. Trimming left V 1 base short and J 12 bases short, with 17 bases between. The germline gives CDR1 SGHTS, CDR2 YDEGEE. DNA of the CDR3: TGTGCCAGCAGCTTGTCTGGGCCGTATTTTTGGCAGTTCTTC. Protein product: CASSLSGPYFWQFF.

This chain uses TRBV29-1 with TRBJ1-1; 7 bases are shared with TRBD1. V lost 5 bases to trimming and J lost 1 base; unmatched junction nucleotides: 7. The CDR3 runs to 14 residues. Germline V lookup: CDR1 SQVTM, CDR2 ANQGSEA. CDR3 sequence (DNA): TGCAGCGTTCGTCAAGGGGGCGGGAACACTGAAGCTTTCTTT. This encodes CSVRQGGGNTEAFF.

The J gene is TRBJ1-3, the V gene TRBV5-1, with 10 nucleotides matching TRBD1. Germline lookup yields CDR1 SGHRS and CDR2 YFSETQ. The V gene end was trimmed by 0 bases and the J gene end by 4 bases; junction bases not matched to a gene: 4. This CDR3 has 16 residues. CDR3 DNA: TGCGCCAGCAGCTTGGGGGACAGGGGAGTCGGAAACACCATATATTTT. As protein: CASSLGDRGVGNTIYF.

The chain combines TRBV19 with TRBJ2-2; 12 bases are a match to TRBD2. CDR1 and CDR2 (germline): LNHDA, SQIVND (reference sequence). CDR3 length: 15 residues. V was clipped by 6 bases and J by 5 bases; unmatched bases: 4. The CDR3 loop is CASRRLAGVTGELFF. In nucleotides, the CDR3 is TGTGCCAGTAGAAGACTAGCGGGAGTAACCGGGGAGCTGTTTTTT.

The table lists this clone with a few counts. V usage is TRBV30 and J usage is TRBJ1-5; D is unresolved. The CDR3 runs 16 residues. Germline CDR1 GTSNPN, CDR2 SVGIG (reference sequence). The ends were cut back, 0 bases at V and 0 bases at J, with 12 bases in the middle. This chain's CDR3 is CAWSVWSPYSNQPQHF. CDR3 nucleotides: TGTGCCTGGAGTGTTTGGAGTCCCTATAGCAATCAGCCCCAGCATTTT.

The chain has TRBV28 and TRBJ1-5; the D gene is possibly TRBD1 (5 bases). The germline CDR1 and CDR2 sequences are MDHEN and SYDVKM. The CDR3 is 14 amino acids. V was pared by 7 bases and J by 3 bases, with 13 bases between. The DNA of the CDR3 is TGTGCCAGCACCGAACAGGTCCCCAATCAGCCCCAGCATTTT. Amino acids: CASTEQVPNQPQHF. Full variable domain (rest looked up from reference TRBV28 and TRBJ1-5): DVKVTQSSRYLVKRTGEKVFLECVQDMDHENMFWYRQDPGLGLRLIYFSYDVKMKEKGDIPEGYSVSREKKERFSLILESASTNQTSMYLCASTEQVPNQPQHFGDGTRLSIL.

V usage is TRBV2 and J usage is TRBJ1-3, with 7 positions matching TRBD1. CDR3 length: 15 amino acids. V shed 2 bases, J shed 0 bases, and the junction held 1 base outside the gene matches. The germline CDR1 and CDR2 sequences are SNHLY and FYNNEI. CDR3 nucleotide sequence: TGTGCCAGCAGTGAAAGACAGGGCTCTGGAAACACCATATATTTT. This encodes CASSERQGSGNTIYF.

The J gene is TRBJ2-2, the V gene TRBV6-5; D is perhaps TRBD1 (6 bases). The CDR3 is made up of 14 amino acids. In germline, CDR1 is MNHEY, CDR2 SVGAGI. V lost 5 bases and J 0 bases, leaving 7 bases between the germline ends. The CDR3 DNA reads as TGTGCCAGCAGTCGGACAGCGAACACCGGGGAGCTGTTTTTT. This gives the protein CASSRTANTGELFF.

J is TRBJ1-1 and V is TRBV28; no definite D call. The CDR3 sequence is 14 residues long. Germline CDR1 reads MDHEN; CDR2 reads SYDVKM. The germline V and J ends were trimmed by 4 bases and 5 bases, with 14 bases remaining between them. The DNA for the CDR3 is TGTGCCAGCAGTTCGGATCGGAGTTTGACTGAAGCTTTCTTT. Protein: CASSSDRSLTEAFF.

This sequence joins TRBV11-2 and TRBJ2-7, with 11 bases lining up with TRBD2. This CDR3 is built from 16 residues. Trimming removed 4 bases from V and 4 bases from J; junction bases left unmatched: 9. CDR1 is SGHAT, CDR2 FQNNGV, per germline. The DNA of the CDR3 is TGTGCCAGCAGCTCTCCTTCGACTAGCGGGATTTACGAGCAGTACTTC. It yields the protein CASSSPSTSGIYEQYF.

The V gene is TRBV4-1, the J gene TRBJ2-1; 10 nucleotides match TRBD2. After removal of 4 bases from V and 2 bases from J, the junction contained 11 bases not matched to a gene. Germline V gives CDR1 MGHRA, CDR2 YSYEKL. The CDR3 covers 18 residues. CDR3 in amino acids: CASSPSHGLAVTYNEQFF. The CDR3 region has the DNA TGCGCCAGCAGCCCTTCTCATGGACTAGCGGTCACCTACAATGAGCAGTTCTTC.

The chain joins TRBV5-6 to TRBJ2-4, with D hard to call. Trimming removed 0 bases at V and 0 bases at J, with 13 bases between. This CDR3 is 17 amino acids long. Germline V CDR1 and CDR2: SGHDT, YYEEEE. CDR3 sequence (DNA): TGTGCCAGCAGCTTGGCCGATAGTTATCTAGCCAAAAACATTCAGTACTTC. This sequence encodes CASSLADSYLAKNIQYF.

The chain carries TRBV9 and TRBJ1-2, with D possibly matching TRBD1 (5 bases). Germline assignment: CDR1 SGDLS and CDR2 YYNGEE. The V end was cut by 3 bases, the J end by 5 bases, with 11 bases between. This CDR3 region has 13 residues. The CDR3, as DNA: TGTGCCAGCAGCGCGCCGCAGGGATATGGCTACACCTTC. Translated, it gives CASSAPQGYGYTF. The full variable domain, with the rest looked up from reference TRBV9 and TRBJ1-2, is DSGVTQTPKHLITATGQRVTLRCSPRSGDLSVYWYQQSLDQGLQFLIQYYNGEERAKGNILERFSAQQFPDLHSELNLSSLELGDSALYFCASSAPQGYGYTFGSGTRLTVV.

This clone came up once. The chain is built from TRBV6-5 and TRBJ2-2; D gene uncertain. Germline lookup yields CDR1 MNHEY and CDR2 SVGAGI. V was trimmed by 5 bases and J by 4 bases, leaving 11 bases between them. The length of the CDR3 is 14 residues. This CDR3 reads CASSRYRTTGELFF. In DNA form, the CDR3 reads TGTGCCAGCAGTCGTTACAGAACCACCGGGGAGCTGTTTTTT.

This chain joins TRBV5-1 and TRBJ2-5; 8 bases align to TRBD1. This CDR3 has 17 amino acids. V shed 4 bases, J shed 4 bases, and the junction held 15 bases outside the gene matches. CDR1 and CDR2 (germline): SGHRS, YFSETQ. The CDR3 region has the DNA TGCGCCAGCAGCCCGACGGACAGGGCTTGGGGGCCAGAGACCCAGTACTTC. Translation gives CASSPTDRAWGPETQYF.

This clone has just one count. The V gene is TRBV11-2, the J gene TRBJ2-7; D is possibly TRBD1 (5 bases). The V gene's germline CDR1 is SGHAT and CDR2 FQNNGV. CDR3 size: 14 residues. Trimming removed 3 bases from V and 0 bases from J, with 9 bases in between. Here the CDR3 DNA reads TGTGCCAGCAGCTTTGGCAGGGACTCCTACGAGCAGTACTTC. Protein: CASSFGRDSYEQYF.

V gene TRBV3-1 (or the pseudogene TRBV3-2) combines with J gene TRBJ2-1, with TRBD2 identical over 7 bases. The CDR3 extends over 15 amino acids. The junction had 9 bases not matched to a gene; V was cut back by 1 base and J by 9 bases. The germline V gene encodes CDR1 LGHDT and CDR2 YNNKEL (reference sequence). The DNA of the CDR3 is TGTGCCAGCAGCCAAGTGAGGACTAGTATAACTGAGCAGTTCTTC. Amino acid sequence: CASSQVRTSITEQFF.

The chain employs TRBV5-4 and TRBJ2-2, with 7 bases aligning to TRBD2. Germline V gene sequence: CDR1 SGHNT, CDR2 YYREEE (reference sequence). V lost 1 base, J lost 5 bases, and 5 bases stayed unmatched. The CDR3 runs to 15 residues. CDR3 region: CASSLFAGDTGELFF. CDR3 in DNA: TGTGCCAGCAGCTTGTTCGCGGGAGATACCGGGGAGCTGTTTTTT. The variable domain in full, with the rest retrieved from reference TRBV5-4 and TRBJ2-2, is ETGVTQSPTHLIKTRGQQVTLRCSSQSGHNTVSWYQQALGQGPQFIFQYYREEENGRGNFPPRFSGLQFPNYSSELNVNALELDDSALYLCASSLFAGDTGELFFGEGSRLTVL.